Sequencing of this T cell receptor beta chain was carried out in a study of beta chain features in type 1 diabetes. J was trimmed by 1 base and V by 4 bases; bases with no gene match: 4. The CDR3 sequence is 15 residues long. From germline, CDR1 is SNHLY and CDR2 FYNNEI. The authors reverse transcribed all of the isolated RNA, so sequencing captured expressed TCRB transcripts. Clones were sequenced by immunoSEQ multiplex PCR, and TCRdb holds only the in-frame ones, with some missing. The sample has roughly 310,000 clones; approximately 10% are singletons. The chain combines TRBV2 with TRBJ1-1, with 9 bases lining up with TRBD1. The receptor's source is a woman aged 30 to 39 in good health. Material for sequencing was naive CD4+ T cells from blood. CDR3 in amino acids: CASSVKGQGNTEAFF. The CDR3 DNA is TGTGCCAGCAGTGTAAAGGGACAGGGGAACACTGAAGCTTTCTTT.